The present TCR beta chain was sequenced within a study of blood T cell repertoires in COVID-19. On the study more broadly: COVID-19 samples, acute and convalescent, were from the United States, Italy and Spain. The analysed material was cDNA or gDNA that came from T cells, B-cell-depleted T cells, or PBMCs.

Sequencing used immunoSEQ multiplex PCR; TCRdb keeps in-frame clones, though not all of them. Among 150,000 to 200,000 clones, over 80% were seen once, and the ten largest hold under 5.5%. V was pared by 5 bases and J by 1 base, with 14 bases between. CDR3 length: 15 residues. CDR1 and CDR2 from the germline V gene are LNHDA and SQIVND (reference sequence). This TCR derives from a woman in her twenties or thirties with acute or convalescent COVID-19. The V call is TRBV19, the J call TRBJ1-1; no reliable D call. Sequencing was carried out using peripheral blood. Written as DNA, the CDR3 is TGTGCCAGTAGTGTCGCCGGGGTCGGGAACACTGAAGCTTTCTTT. Protein: CASSVAGVGNTEAFF. Supplemented by reference TRBV19 and TRBJ1-1, the full variable domain reads DGGITQSPKYLFRKEGQNVTLSCEQNLNHDAMYWYRQDPGQGLRLIYYSQIVNDFQKGDIAEGYSVSREKKESFPLTVTSAQKNPTAFYLCASSVAGVGNTEAFFGQGTRLTVV.